This T cell receptor beta chain was obtained from a study of memory CD4+ T cells and cytomegalovirus serostatus. Study conclusions and caveats: CD4+ memory repertoires contained about 40% of the 164 reported CMV TCRbeta sequences.

There are 14 residues in the CDR3. Germline V lookup: CDR1 SGHVS, CDR2 FQNEAQ. V was clipped by 4 bases and J by 4 bases; unmatched bases: 4. In regard to this clone: Its specificity is unknown.

Data came from immunoSEQ multiplex PCR; TCRdb stores just in-frame clones and leaves some out. The table shows about 54,000 clones, with 70% to 75% occurring only once. Single viable CD3+CD4+CD8-CD45RO+ cells were sorted as the memory CD4+ T cells. Sequenced material: memory CD4+ T cells from blood. The chain combines TRBV7-8 with TRBJ2-4; TRBD2 aligns across 7 bases. This TCR was recovered from an adult in good health and CMV-seropositive. The CDR3 reads CASSSGLDKNIQYF. The CDR3 nucleotides read TGTGCCAGCAGCTCCGGACTAGATAAAAACATTCAGTACTTC.